This T cell receptor (beta chain) was observed in a study of metastatic and nonmetastatic thyroid tumors. Study-wide context: Repertoire comparisons spanned blood and tumor or nodule tissue from malignant and benign thyroid patients.

In the original workflow: Built for papillary thyroid cancer, a distant-metastasis classifier drew on CDR3 differences across clinicopathological groups. TCRdb re-called clones from the PCR reads using MiXCR. The V and J calls reflect TCRdb's pipeline rather than the authors' work. Here the sample spans about 21,000 clones, 22% being singletons. Every patient was untreated before thyroid surgery. As regards this clone: At one end the junction does not follow the germline gene, possibly because of a read error.

The CDR3 length is 16 residues. Per the germline V gene, CDR1 is SGHTA and CDR2 is FQGTGA. Sample: tumor tissue. The chain uses TRBV7-3 and TRBJ2-5; possibly TRBD1 for D (8 bases). The receptor was isolated from a male donor with papillary thyroid cancer or a benign thyroid nodule (not recorded which). Some clones in this sample may be carry-over from other donors' samples. The CDR3 nucleotides are TGTGCCATCAGCGGATCCGGGACAGGTGCGGGAGAGACCAAGTACTTC. This encodes CAISGSGTGAGETKYF.